The 21 T cell receptor beta chains given below trace back to one sample, sequenced in a study of cytomegalovirus exposure and HLA in healthy donors. 13 Jbeta primers and 60 Vbeta primers were used for the PCR. This table comes from immunoSEQ multiplex PCR, and its TCRdb copy is limited to in-frame clones, with some not included. Among fewer than 150,000 clones, over 70% were seen once, and the ten largest hold around 2.9%. The sequencing sample was made of PBMCs. The receptor source for this set is a man aged 25-45 years in good health and CMV-seronegative.

This clone was seen just once. The chain joins TRBV9 to TRBJ1-1; perhaps TRBD1 as D (5 bases). The V end lost 4 bases, the J end lost 0 bases, and 10 bases lay between the germline ends. In germline, CDR1 is SGDLS, CDR2 YYNGEE. The CDR3 loop spans 14 amino acids. As DNA, the CDR3 is TGTGCCAGCAGCCTGGGGGGGTTGAACACTGAAGCTTTCTTT. Residues: CASSLGGLNTEAFF.

The chain carries TRBV25-1 and TRBJ2-7, with 7 bases identical to TRBD1. Trimming took 1 base from V and 1 from J; bases not matched to a gene: 7. The CDR3 runs to 16 residues. From germline, CDR1 is MGHDK and CDR2 SYGVNS. CDR3: CASSESDRVYSYEQYF. The CDR3 bases are TGTGCCAGCAGTGAATCCGACAGGGTCTATTCCTACGAGCAGTACTTC.

The chain couples TRBV28 to TRBJ1-1; D is unresolved. Germline CDR1 is MDHEN and CDR2 is SYDVKM. V was trimmed by 6 bases and J by 4 bases, leaving 21 bases between them. The CDR3 is made up of 16 amino acids. The CDR3 here is CASRHTFRVESTEAFF. The CDR3 DNA reads TGTGCCAGCAGACATACCTTTCGGGTCGAGAGCACTGAAGCTTTCTTT. The complete variable domain, with remaining parts taken from reference TRBV28 and TRBJ1-1, reads DVKVTQSSRYLVKRTGEKVFLECVQDMDHENMFWYRQDPGLGLRLIYFSYDVKMKEKGDIPEGYSVSREKKERFSLILESASTNQTSMYLCASRHTFRVESTEAFFGQGTRLTVV.

This clone was recorded only once. The CDR3 spells CASSWDTTMYF. Here the CDR3 DNA reads TGTGCCAGCAGTTGGGACACCACTATGTACTTC. The chain couples TRBV27 to TRBJ2-7, with D possibly matching TRBD1 (6 bases). V was trimmed by 4 bases and J by 12 bases, leaving 13 bases between them. The germline V gene has CDR1 MNHEY and CDR2 SMNVEV (reference sequence). The CDR3 is 11 amino acids.

In this sample, this clone turned up once. This rearrangement joins TRBV15 to TRBJ2-1, with 15 bases identical to TRBD2. The CDR3 contains 18 residues. V shed 6 bases, J shed 5 bases, and the junction held 11 bases outside the gene matches. Germline assignment: CDR1 LNHNV and CDR2 YYDKDF (reference sequence). This chain's CDR3 is CATSRTSGGAGGNNEQFF. CDR3 DNA sequence: TGTGCCACCAGTCGGACTAGCGGGGGGGCCGGGGGGAACAATGAGCAGTTCTTC.

The chain employs TRBV2 and TRBJ1-4; D is possibly TRBD1 (6 bases). This CDR3 region has 17 residues. CDR1 is SNHLY, CDR2 FYNNEI, per germline. V lost 2 bases and J 5 bases, leaving 18 bases between the germline ends. The CDR3 sequence is CASSESLGYRENEKLFF. The CDR3 nucleotides read TGTGCCAGCAGTGAATCCTTAGGGTACAGGGAGAATGAAAAACTGTTTTTT.

The rearrangement joins TRBV5-4 to TRBJ1-2, with 8 bases matching TRBD1. Germline values: CDR1 SGHNT, CDR2 YYREEE (reference sequence). V was pared by 0 bases and J by 6 bases, with 4 bases of the junction left unmatched. CDR3 size: 14 residues. For the CDR3, the DNA is TGTGCCAGCAGCTTGGACAGGGGGATTGATGGCTACACCTTC. It specifies CASSLDRGIDGYTF.

The chain links TRBV7-9 to TRBJ2-7; the D gene is possibly TRBD1 (5 bases). Germline lookup yields CDR1 SEHNR and CDR2 FQNEAQ (reference sequence). Trimming cost V 6 bases and J 6 bases, with 12 bases left between them. The CDR3 totals 12 residues. CDR3 nucleotides: TGTGCCAGCAGAACATCTAGGGGCGAGCAGTACTTC. Amino acids: CASRTSRGEQYF.

The V call is TRBV9, the J call TRBJ1-2; D gene ambiguous. Looked up from germline, CDR1 is SGDLS and CDR2 is YYNGEE. Between the trimmed V and J ends, which lost 0 bases and 5 bases, there was a span of 14 bases. The CDR3 runs to 15 residues. The DNA for the CDR3 is TGTGCCAGCAGCGTAGCTGAGGAAACTATTTATGGCTACACCTTC. It is translated as CASSVAEETIYGYTF.

The V and J genes are TRBV4-1 and TRBJ2-7; D may be TRBD1 (5 bases). Deletions cut 3 bases from V and 3 bases from J, with 27 bases between. Germline-derived CDR1 and CDR2 are MGHRA and YSYEKL. This CDR3 is built from 19 residues. The CDR3 sequence: CASSHQDHLTGSVFYEQYF. The CDR3 DNA follows: TGCGCCAGCAGCCACCAAGACCACCTTACAGGATCTGTCTTCTACGAGCAGTACTTC.

V and J are TRBV25-1 and TRBJ1-1; 8 bases align to TRBD1. In germline, CDR1 is MGHDK, CDR2 SYGVNS. Germline trimming cut 6 bases from V and 1 base from J; bases unmatched to any gene: 4. The CDR3 sequence is 14 residues long. Written as DNA, the CDR3 is TGTGCCAGCAGAAGGACAGGGTCGAACACTGAAGCTTTCTTT. Translated, it gives CASRRTGSNTEAFF.

The rearrangement links TRBV29-1 to TRBJ1-1, with D tentatively TRBD1 (5 bases). V was pared by 1 base and J by 4 bases, with 10 bases between. CDR3 length: 13 residues. The V gene's germline CDR1 is SQVTM and CDR2 ANQGSEA. CDR3 loop: CSVEGRVGTEAFF. The CDR3 DNA is TGCAGCGTTGAAGGCAGGGTAGGCACTGAAGCTTTCTTT. Supplemented by reference TRBV29-1 and TRBJ1-1, the full variable domain reads SAVISQKPSRDICQRGTSLTIQCQVDSQVTMMFWYRQQPGQSLTLIATANQGSEATYESGFVIDKFPISRPNLTFSTLTVSNMSPEDSSIYLCSVEGRVGTEAFFGQGTRLTVV.

The J gene is TRBJ2-7, the V gene TRBV6-5; D gene ambiguous. The CDR3 runs to 14 residues. The V gene's germline CDR1 is MNHEY and CDR2 SVGAGI. V lost 6 bases and J lost 7, with 19 bases in between. CDR3 nucleotides: TGTGCCAGCAGCCTCAGTTACGCTAGTTATGAGCAGTACTTC. Translating gives CASSLSYASYEQYF.

A single count supports this clone. The V gene is TRBV6-1, the J gene TRBJ2-2; 11 positions match TRBD2. Germline CDR1 and CDR2: MNHNS and SASEGT. This CDR3 contains 16 residues. V shed 4 bases and J 2 bases; nucleotides not matched to a gene: 3. The CDR3 DNA sequence: TGTGCCAGCAGTGTCAGACTAGCGGGAAACACCGGGGAGCTGTTTTTT. Amino acid sequence: CASSVRLAGNTGELFF.

The chain couples TRBV6-1 to TRBJ1-1; 8 nucleotides agree with TRBD1. The CDR3 is 15 amino acids. Germline assignment: CDR1 MNHNS and CDR2 SASEGT. Trimming removed 2 bases from V and 3 bases from J; junction bases left unmatched: 5. The CDR3 region has the DNA TGTGCCAGCAGTGAACGAGGACAGGGTTACACTGAAGCTTTCTTT. Amino acids: CASSERGQGYTEAFF.

V and J are TRBV27 and TRBJ2-7; 9 bases agree with TRBD1. This CDR3 is 15 amino acids long. Trimming cost V 5 bases and J 3 bases; bases outside gene matches: 8. CDR1 MNHEY and CDR2 SMNVEV come from the germline V gene (reference sequence). CDR3 sequence: CASSNVGTGRYEQYF. CDR3 in DNA: TGTGCCAGCAGTAACGTAGGGACAGGGCGCTACGAGCAGTACTTC.

V is TRBV7-3 and J is TRBJ1-5, with 7 bases matching TRBD1. The CDR3 consists of 17 residues. CDR1 is SGHTA and CDR2 is FQGTGA in the germline V gene. V was pared by 5 bases and J by 5 bases, with 15 bases of the junction left unmatched. The CDR3 DNA reads TGTGCCAGCAGCGCAGATCAAGAGGGGGCGCGGGATCAGCCCCAGCATTTT. Translated: CASSADQEGARDQPQHF. Filled out from reference TRBV7-3 and TRBJ1-5, the complete variable domain reads GAGVSQTPSNKVTEKGKYVELRCDPISGHTALYWYRQSLGQGPEFLIYFQGTGAADDSGLPNDRFFAVRPEGSVSTLKIQRTERGDSAVYLCASSADQEGARDQPQHFGDGTRLSIL.

The J gene is TRBJ2-3, the V gene TRBV4-3; 9 bases fit TRBD2. The CDR3 runs 19 residues. Germline V lookup: CDR1 LGHNA, CDR2 YSLEER. J gave up 5 bases and V 1 base, and 16 bases lay outside the gene matches. CDR3 in DNA: TGCGCCAGCAGCCAAGCATTTTATGCGGGAGGGCCACAGGTAGATACGCAGTATTTT. The encoded protein is CASSQAFYAGGPQVDTQYF.

On this clone: Relative to the germline gene, one junction end is altered; a read error may explain this. Other DNA sequences within the sample encode an identical CDR3. CDR3 residues: CASSQEGQGNEKLFF. CDR3 DNA sequence: TGCGCCAGCAGCCAAGAGGGCCAGGGGAATGAAAAGCTGTTTTTT. The rearrangement joins TRBV4-3 to TRBJ1-4; the D gene is possibly TRBD1 (6 bases). CDR1 is LGHNA and CDR2 is YSLEER in the germline V gene. This CDR3 contains 15 residues.

The V gene is TRBV7-6, the J gene TRBJ2-7; a possible D gene is TRBD1 (6 bases). Trimming removed 5 bases at V and 7 bases at J, with 18 bases between. Per germline, CDR1 SGHVS and CDR2 FNYEAQ. The CDR3 is 14 amino acids. The CDR3 DNA sequence: TGTGCCAGCAGCGAATCTCAGGGGTCACGGGAGCAGTACTTC. Translating gives CASSESQGSREQYF.

This clone was seen a handful of times. This chain uses TRBV6-5 with TRBJ2-2; possibly TRBD1 for D (7 bases). This CDR3 has 13 amino acids. Germline V gives CDR1 MNHEY, CDR2 SVGAGI. With 5 bases removed from V and 7 bases from J, the gap between germline ends came to 11 bases. CDR3 sequence reads: CASSQGGDGELFF. The CDR3 nucleotides are TGTGCCAGCAGTCAGGGGGGCGACGGGGAGCTGTTTTTT.